These T cell receptor beta chains were read from a single sample in a study of CD8 T cells in Susac syndrome. Via MiXCR, TCRdb re-called the immunoSEQ multiplex PCR reads, giving one row per CDR3 protein. In the table there are about 440,000 distinct CDR3 sequences, 75% to 90% of which are singletons. The sequenced material came from CD8+ T cells from PBMCs. Receptor source: a human donor with multiple sclerosis. Both conserved end residues are part of each CDR3. A D gene is named only where the DNA matches it firmly. Size tells how often a clone was seen (once, few, many) or the class of an expanded clone, and some rows leave it out.

D	V	J	size	CDR3	DNA
-	TRBV29-1	TRBJ2-7	-	CSVAGTSGTYEQYF	TGCAGCGTTGCGGGAACTAGTGGGACCTACGAGCAGTACTTC
TRBD1	TRBV7-8	TRBJ2-7	once	CASSPETGEVREQYF	TGTGCCAGCAGCCCAGAGACAGGGGAGGTGAGGGAGCAGTACTTC
TRBD1	TRBV7-6	TRBJ1-1	-	CASSLWDRGWMNTEAFF	TGTGCCAGCAGCTTATGGGACAGGGGATGGATGAACACTGAAGCTTTCTTT
TRBD1	TRBV7-9	TRBJ1-4	-	CASSSNRGNNEKLFF	TGTGCCAGCAGCAGTAACAGGGGCAATAATGAAAAACTGTTTTTT
TRBD1	TRBV30	TRBJ1-5	-	CAWNLDRTGGNQPQHF	TGTGCCTGGAATCTAGACCGGACAGGTGGGAATCAGCCCCAGCATTTT
TRBD1	TRBV4-1	TRBJ2-7	-	CASSQDPGQGGYEQYF	TGCGCCAGCAGCCAAGATCCTGGACAGGGGGGCTACGAGCAGTACTTC
-	TRBV7-9	TRBJ1-5	-	CASSLAGPGINANQPQHF	TGTGCCAGCAGCTTAGCGGGACCGGGGATAAACGCGAATCAGCCCCAGCATTTT
-	TRBV4-1	TRBJ2-1	-	CASSQDVGYYNEQFF	TGCGCCAGCAGCCAAGATGTAGGGTACTACAATGAGCAGTTCTTC
-	TRBV12-3/TRBV12-4	TRBJ2-7	-	CASSLDFYEQYF	TGTGCCAGCAGTTTAGACTTCTACGAGCAGTACTTC
-	TRBV5-4	TRBJ2-6	-	CASSLGVSGANVLTF	TGTGCCAGCAGTTTGGGGGTCTCTGGGGCCAACGTCCTGACTTTC
TRBD2	TRBV20-1	TRBJ2-1	-	CSAGTSGLEQFF	TGCAGTGCTGGGACTAGCGGACTTGAGCAGTTCTTC
TRBD1	TRBV7-9	TRBJ1-4	-	CASSFPQQGARNEKLFF	TGTGCCAGCAGCTTCCCACAACAGGGGGCGAGGAATGAAAAACTGTTTTTT
-	TRBV2	TRBJ1-2	-	CASSDPVTDSYGYTF	TGTGCCAGCAGTGACCCCGTTACCGACAGCTATGGCTACACCTTC
-	TRBV2	TRBJ1-2	-	CACVTRDGYTF	TGTGCCTGCGTCACCAGAGACGGCTACACCTTC
-	TRBV5-1	TRBJ1-1	-	CASSPGVGAGTEAFF	TGCGCCAGCAGCCCGGGGGTTGGGGCGGGAACTGAAGCTTTCTTT
-	TRBV29-1	TRBJ2-3	-	CSVEGVSGFGDTQYF	TGCAGCGTTGAGGGGGTTAGCGGCTTTGGGGATACGCAGTATTTT
-	TRBV12-3/TRBV12-4	TRBJ2-3	few	CASSFAPSTDTQYF	TGTGCCAGCAGTTTTGCTCCTAGCACAGATACGCAGTATTTT
-	TRBV29-1	TRBJ2-2	-	CSVSGSPGSGELFF	TGCAGCGTCTCCGGGTCCCCCGGTTCCGGGGAGCTGTTTTTT
-	TRBV2	TRBJ2-7	-	CASSENVQGSYEQYF	TGTGCCAGCAGTGAAAATGTCCAGGGGTCCTACGAGCAGTACTTC
-	TRBV12-3/TRBV12-4	TRBJ2-5	-	CASSSPLQETQYF	TGTGCCAGCAGTTCCCCATTACAAGAGACCCAGTACTTC
-	TRBV25-1	TRBJ1-2	-	CASSDPKRADYGYTF	TGTGCCAGCAGTGACCCGAAAAGGGCAGACTATGGCTACACCTTC
-	TRBV9	TRBJ2-2	-	CASSVRPGEGTGELFF	TGTGCCAGCAGCGTAAGACCAGGGGAGGGCACCGGGGAGCTGTTTTTT
TRBD1	TRBV12-3/TRBV12-4	TRBJ2-7	-	CASSSNRGLIDEQYF	TGTGCCAGCAGTTCCAACAGGGGGTTAATTGACGAGCAGTACTTC
-	TRBV6-6	TRBJ2-2	-	CASKFNTGELFF	TGTGCCAGCAAGTTCAACACCGGGGAGCTGTTTTTT
-	TRBV7-9	TRBJ2-1	-	CASSRGGQEFYNEQFF	TGTGCCAGCAGCCGCGGGGGACAGGAGTTCTACAATGAGCAGTTCTTC
-	TRBV30	TRBJ1-1	few	CAWIWAGGMNTEAFF	TGTGCCTGGATCTGGGCAGGAGGGATGAACACTGAAGCTTTCTTT
TRBD1	TRBV27	TRBJ2-5	few	CASSLLGRGQETQYF	TGTGCCAGCAGTTTATTGGGCAGGGGGCAAGAGACCCAGTACTTC
TRBD2	TRBV4-1	TRBJ2-7	-	CASSHPVGAGSEQYF	TGCGCCAGCAGCCACCCCGTCGGAGCGGGAAGCGAGCAGTACTTC
TRBD1	TRBV13	TRBJ2-3	-	CASSSDRDRGTNTQYF	TGTGCCAGCAGCTCCGACCGGGACAGGGGAACAAATACGCAGTATTTT
-	TRBV7-9	TRBJ2-2	-	CASKIQGEGTGELFF	TGTGCCAGCAAGATACAGGGTGAAGGCACCGGGGAGCTGTTTTTT
TRBD2	TRBV20-1	TRBJ2-1	once	CSARDYSGASGRYNEQFF	TGCAGTGCTAGAGACTATAGCGGGGCGTCAGGTAGATACAATGAGCAGTTCTTC
-	TRBV27	TRBJ2-1	-	CASSRAHEQFF	TGTGCCAGCAGCAGGGCCCATGAGCAGTTCTTC
-	TRBV9	TRBJ1-3	-	CASGVWRSGNTIYF	TGTGCCAGCGGGGTTTGGCGCTCTGGAAACACCATATATTTT
-	TRBV30	TRBJ1-4	-	CAWSVHGDSNEKLFF	TGTGCCTGGAGTGTACACGGGGATTCTAATGAAAAACTGTTTTTT
TRBD1	TRBV29-1	TRBJ2-1	once	CSVEGQGIYNEQFF	TGCAGCGTTGAGGGACAGGGGATCTACAATGAGCAGTTCTTC
-	TRBV30	TRBJ2-2	-	CAWEGPSNTGELFF	TGTGCCTGGGAGGGGCCCTCGAACACCGGGGAGCTGTTTTTT
TRBD1	TRBV20-1	TRBJ1-5	-	CSAREWTGSQPQHF	TGCAGTGCTAGAGAATGGACAGGGAGTCAGCCCCAGCATTTT
TRBD1	TRBV5-1	TRBJ2-7	few	CASSRDRGPGEQYF	TGCGCCAGCAGCAGGGACAGGGGGCCGGGTGAGCAGTACTTC
TRBD1	TRBV6-5	TRBJ2-7	-	CASSYSPGGNEQYF	TGTGCCAGCAGTTACTCGCCAGGGGGCAACGAGCAGTACTTC
TRBD1	TRBV30	TRBJ1-1	-	CALGTGNMNTEAFF	TGTGCCCTCGGGACAGGGAATATGAACACTGAAGCTTTCTTT
TRBD2	TRBV7-9	TRBJ2-2	-	CASSKKDWTSGDRGGELFF	TGTGCCAGCAGCAAAAAGGATTGGACTAGCGGGGATCGCGGCGGGGAGCTGTTTTTT
TRBD1	TRBV5-1	TRBJ1-1	-	CASSSDQGARDTEAFF	TGCGCCAGCAGCTCAGACCAGGGGGCCCGGGACACTGAAGCTTTCTTT
-	TRBV6-5	TRBJ2-7	-	CASSYSFGAAETSYEQYF	TGTGCCAGCAGTTACTCGTTTGGGGCAGCCGAGACCTCCTACGAGCAGTACTTC
-	TRBV27	TRBJ2-7	-	CASSFLGQSKPYEQYF	TGTGCCAGCAGTTTCCTAGGACAGTCTAAGCCCTACGAGCAGTACTTC
TRBD1	TRBV2	TRBJ1-1	-	CASSDPNRGDTEAFF	TGTGCCAGCAGTGACCCGAACAGGGGGGACACTGAAGCTTTCTTT
-	TRBV29-1	TRBJ1-2	-	CSALVRDGYGYTF	TGCAGCGCCCTAGTCCGGGACGGATATGGCTACACCTTC
-	TRBV7-9	TRBJ2-5	few	CASSLLQETQYF	TGTGCCAGCAGTCTTCTCCAAGAGACCCAGTACTTC
-	TRBV6-5	TRBJ1-4	-	CASRVALNEKLFF	TGTGCCAGCAGGGTAGCTCTTAATGAAAAACTGTTTTTT
TRBD1	TRBV18	TRBJ2-2	-	CASSLEWGTATGELFF	TGTGCCAGCTCACTCGAATGGGGGACAGCCACCGGGGAGCTGTTTTTT